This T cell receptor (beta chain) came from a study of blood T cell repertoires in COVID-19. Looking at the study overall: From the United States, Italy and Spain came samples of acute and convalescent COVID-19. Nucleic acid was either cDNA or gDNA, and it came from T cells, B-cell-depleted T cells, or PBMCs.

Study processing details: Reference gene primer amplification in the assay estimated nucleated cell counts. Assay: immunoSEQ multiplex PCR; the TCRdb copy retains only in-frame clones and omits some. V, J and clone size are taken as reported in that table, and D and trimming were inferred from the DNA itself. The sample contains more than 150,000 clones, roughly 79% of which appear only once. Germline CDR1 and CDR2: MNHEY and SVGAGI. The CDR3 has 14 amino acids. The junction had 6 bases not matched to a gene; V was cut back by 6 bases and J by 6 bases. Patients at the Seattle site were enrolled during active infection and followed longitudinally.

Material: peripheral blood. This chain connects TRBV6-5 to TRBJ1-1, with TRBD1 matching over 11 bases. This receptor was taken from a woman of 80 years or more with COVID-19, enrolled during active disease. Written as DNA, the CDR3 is TGTGCCAGCAGCCGGGACAGGGGGAGCGCTGAAGCTTTCTTT. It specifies CASSRDRGSAEAFF.